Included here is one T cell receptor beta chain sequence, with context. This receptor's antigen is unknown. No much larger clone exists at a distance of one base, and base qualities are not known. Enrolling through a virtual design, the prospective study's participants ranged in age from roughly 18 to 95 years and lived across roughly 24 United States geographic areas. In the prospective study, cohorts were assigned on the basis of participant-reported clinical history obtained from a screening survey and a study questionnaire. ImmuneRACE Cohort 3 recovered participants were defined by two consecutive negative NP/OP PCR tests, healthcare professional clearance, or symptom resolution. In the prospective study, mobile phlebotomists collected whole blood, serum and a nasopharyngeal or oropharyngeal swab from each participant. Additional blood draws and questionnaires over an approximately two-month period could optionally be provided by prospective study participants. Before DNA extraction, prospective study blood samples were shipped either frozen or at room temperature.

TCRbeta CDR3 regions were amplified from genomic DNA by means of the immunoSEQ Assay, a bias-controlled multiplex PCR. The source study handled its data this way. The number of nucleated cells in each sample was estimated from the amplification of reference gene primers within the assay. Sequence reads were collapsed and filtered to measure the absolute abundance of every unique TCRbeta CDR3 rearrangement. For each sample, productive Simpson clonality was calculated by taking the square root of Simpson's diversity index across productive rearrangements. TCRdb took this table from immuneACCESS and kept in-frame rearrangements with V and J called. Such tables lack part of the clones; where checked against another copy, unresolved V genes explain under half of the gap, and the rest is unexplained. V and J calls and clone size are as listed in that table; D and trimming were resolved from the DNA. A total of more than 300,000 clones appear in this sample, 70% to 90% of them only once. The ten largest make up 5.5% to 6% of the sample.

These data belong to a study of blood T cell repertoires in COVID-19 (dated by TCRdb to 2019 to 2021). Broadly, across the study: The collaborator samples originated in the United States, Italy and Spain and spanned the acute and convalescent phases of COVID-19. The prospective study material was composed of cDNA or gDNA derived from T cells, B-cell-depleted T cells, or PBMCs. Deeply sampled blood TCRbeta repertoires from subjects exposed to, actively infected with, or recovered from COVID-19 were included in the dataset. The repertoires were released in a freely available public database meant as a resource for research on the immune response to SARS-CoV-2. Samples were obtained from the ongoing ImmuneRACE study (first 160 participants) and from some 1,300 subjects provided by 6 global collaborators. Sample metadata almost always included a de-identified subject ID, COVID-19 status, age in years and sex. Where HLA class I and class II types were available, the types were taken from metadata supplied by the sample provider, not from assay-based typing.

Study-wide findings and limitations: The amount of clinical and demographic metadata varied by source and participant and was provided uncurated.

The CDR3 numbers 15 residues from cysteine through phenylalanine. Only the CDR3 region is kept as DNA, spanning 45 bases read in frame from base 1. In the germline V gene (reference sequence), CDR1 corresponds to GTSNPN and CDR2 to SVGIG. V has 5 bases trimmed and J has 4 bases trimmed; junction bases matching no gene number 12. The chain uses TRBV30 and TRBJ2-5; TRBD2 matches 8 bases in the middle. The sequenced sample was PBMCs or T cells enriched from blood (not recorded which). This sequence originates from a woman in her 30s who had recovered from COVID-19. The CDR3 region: CAWGPTGLAGETQYF. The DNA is TGTGCCTGGGGGCCCACCGGACTAGCTGGAGAGACCCAGTACTTC.